Included here is one T cell receptor beta chain sequence, with context. The data were produced by immunoSEQ multiplex PCR, yet TCRdb's version contains in-frame clones alone and is incomplete. The sample includes tens of thousands of clones, 90% to 95% seen only once; the top ten take roughly 2.5%. Patients with a history of autoimmune disease or on systemic immunosuppression were excluded. The data were taken from a study of OX40 agonist ivuxolimab in advanced cancers. The CDR3 consists of 15 residues. The ends were cut back, 1 base at V and 0 bases at J, with 10 bases in the middle. The germline CDR1 and CDR2 sequences are SGHNT and YYREEE (reference sequence).

The sequence derives from an adult with an advanced solid tumor such as melanoma, head and neck, liver or kidney cancer. The chain combines TRBV5-4 with TRBJ1-2; D gene uncertain. The sample in question was CD4+ or CD8+ T cells sorted from blood, obtained in a trial of the OX40 agonist ivuxolimab. This CDR3 is CASSLWSAANYGYTF. The CDR3 DNA follows: TGTGCCAGCAGCTTGTGGTCGGCAGCTAACTATGGCTACACCTTC. The whole variable domain, remainder taken from reference TRBV5-4 and TRBJ1-2, is ETGVTQSPTHLIKTRGQQVTLRCSSQSGHNTVSWYQQALGQGPQFIFQYYREEENGRGNFPPRFSGLQFPNYSSELNVNALELDDSALYLCASSLWSAANYGYTFGSGTRLTVV.